The entry below describes one T cell receptor (beta chain). This sample is drawn from a study of cytomegalovirus exposure and HLA in healthy donors. The CDR3 length is 14 residues. V trimming: 2 bases; J trimming: 1 base; junction bases outside the gene matches: 2. CDR1 is SGDLS, CDR2 YYNGEE, per germline. A multiplex PCR was run with 60 Vbeta primers and 13 Jbeta primers. This table comes from immunoSEQ multiplex PCR, and its TCRdb copy is limited to in-frame clones, with some not included. The sample yields 200,000 or so clones, approximately 80% seen once. Sequenced input: PBMCs. The sequence was collected from a woman aged 18-30 years in good health and CMV-seropositive. The rearrangement links TRBV9 to TRBJ2-5; 7 bases match TRBD1. The CDR3 protein is CASSVGTVQETQYF. The CDR3 DNA follows: TGTGCCAGCAGCGTGGGGACAGTCCAAGAGACCCAGTACTTC. Full variable domain (outside the CDR3, taken from reference TRBV9 and TRBJ2-5): DSGVTQTPKHLITATGQRVTLRCSPRSGDLSVYWYQQSLDQGLQFLIQYYNGEERAKGNILERFSAQQFPDLHSELNLSSLELGDSALYFCASSVGTVQETQYFGPGTRLLVL.